One sample yielded the 30 T cell receptor beta chains listed below, sequenced in a study of Graves' ophthalmopathy and Graves' hyperthyroidism. Amplification from RNA transcripts yielded the TCR beta CDR3 regions. Amplification began with first-round RT-PCR using HTBI primers, then second-round multiplex PCR was performed. TCRdb itself ran the multiplex PCR reads through MiXCR, one entry per CDR3 protein. Of 45,000 to 60,000 distinct CDR3 sequences in the sample, less than 55% are singletons; the top ten hold over 3.5%. Sequences were obtained from peripheral blood. The receptors were sampled from an adult woman with Graves' ophthalmopathy.

Ten or more counts support this clonotype. V and J are TRBV2 and TRBJ2-3, with 9 bases aligning to TRBD2. The CDR3 length is 16 residues. After removal of 5 bases from V and 1 base from J, the junction contained 7 bases not matched to a gene. Germline lookup yields CDR1 SNHLY and CDR2 FYNNEI. The CDR3, as DNA: TGTGCCAGCAGTACCAGGGCGGGAGGGGGCACAGATACGCAGTATTTT. Protein sequence: CASSTRAGGGTDTQYF.

The chain couples TRBV9 to TRBJ2-3; maybe TRBD1 (6 bases). This CDR3 is built from 11 residues. V lost 0 bases and J 14 bases, leaving 10 bases between the germline ends. Germline CDR1 reads SGDLS; CDR2 reads YYNGEE. The CDR3 DNA sequence: TGTGCCAGCAGCGTAGGGGACAATATGTATTTT. Protein sequence: CASSVGDNMYF.

V and J are TRBV25-1 and TRBJ1-4, with a possible D match to TRBD1 (5 bases). CDR3 size: 15 residues. Between the trimmed V and J ends, which lost 1 base and 10 bases, there was a span of 16 bases. Per germline, CDR1 MGHDK and CDR2 SYGVNS. The CDR3 loop reads CASSEFGEGKGKLFF. CDR3 nucleotide sequence: TGTGCCAGCAGTGAATTCGGAGAGGGGAAAGGAAAACTGTTTTTT.

The table lists this clonotype with many counts. J is TRBJ2-2 and V is TRBV19, with 8 bases aligning to TRBD1. V was pared by 8 bases and J by 6 bases, with 8 bases of the junction left unmatched. The CDR3 length is 14 residues. Germline assignment: CDR1 LNHDA and CDR2 SQIVND (reference sequence). The CDR3 loop is CASRATGAAGELFF. The CDR3 nucleotides are TGTGCCAGTCGGGCGACAGGGGCGGCCGGGGAGCTGTTTTTT.

This clonotype was recorded at least ten times. V usage is TRBV28 and J usage is TRBJ1-4; TRBD1 matches at 12 bases. V lost 6 bases to trimming and J lost 7 bases; unmatched junction nucleotides: 3. The CDR3 loop spans 14 amino acids. The germline V gene encodes CDR1 MDHEN and CDR2 SYDVKM. In nucleotides, the CDR3 is TGTGCCAGCAGAGGGACAGGGGGCGTTGAAAAACTGTTTTTT. Its protein product is CASRGTGGVEKLFF.

This rearrangement joins TRBV11-2 to TRBJ2-7, with a tentative D call TRBD1 (8 bases). V gave up 5 bases and J gave up 3 bases, with 23 bases separating them. Per germline, CDR1 SGHAT and CDR2 FQNNGV. There are 17 residues in the CDR3. CDR3 protein: CASSLGSGGQGYYEQYF. The CDR3, as DNA: TGTGCCAGCAGCCTAGGTTCGGGAGGACAGGGCTACTACGAGCAGTACTTC.

This clonotype was counted once. The CDR3 does not end in the conserved phenylalanine or tryptophan, so this is likely a read error. The chain couples TRBV11-2 to TRBJ2-7; 12 bases align to TRBD1. Germline V gene lookup returns CDR1 SGHAT and CDR2 FQNNGV. Trimming at V came to 5 bases and at J to 7 bases, leaving 6 bases not matched to a gene. The CDR3 is 14 amino acids. This CDR3 reads CASSVGQGAREQYC. The CDR3 nucleotides are TGTGCCAGCAGCGTGGGACAGGGGGCGAGGGAGCAGTACTGC.

This clonotype was seen repeatedly, ten times or more. The chain combines TRBV6-5 with TRBJ1-6, with a tentative D call TRBD1 (6 bases). CDR3 length: 14 residues. The ends were cut back, 0 bases at V and 13 bases at J, with 13 bases in the middle. Germline V lookup: CDR1 MNHEY, CDR2 SVGAGI. The CDR3 region is CASSYSTGGDPLHF. The CDR3 DNA reads TGTGCCAGCAGTTACTCGACAGGAGGTGATCCCCTCCACTTT.

V gene TRBV7-3 combines with J gene TRBJ1-6; 8 bases are shared with TRBD1. The CDR3 extends over 15 amino acids. V was pared by 5 bases and J by 7 bases, with 7 bases of the junction left unmatched. CDR1 is SGHTA and CDR2 is FQGTGA in the germline V gene. CDR3 sequence (DNA): TGTGCCAGCAGCGCAACAGGGGGGCAAAATTCACCCCTCCACTTT. This codes for CASSATGGQNSPLHF.

The rearrangement uses TRBV10-3 and TRBJ2-3; D gene unclear. Germline CDR1 ENHRY, CDR2 SYGVKD. The CDR3 contains 14 residues. The V end was cut by 0 bases, the J end by 0 bases, with 4 bases between. CDR3 loop: CAISESGSTDTQYF. The CDR3, as DNA: TGTGCCATCAGTGAGTCGGGGAGCACAGATACGCAGTATTTT.

The rearrangement joins TRBV15 to TRBJ2-1; 10 nucleotides line up with TRBD2. The V and J ends lost 2 bases and 7 bases, in that order; junction bases with no gene match: 11. CDR1 is LNHNV and CDR2 is YYDKDF in the germline V gene (reference sequence). CDR3 length: 17 residues. The CDR3 bases are TGTGCCACCAGCAGACCGAGACTAGCGGGTCACTTTAATGAGCAGTTCTTC. Protein product: CATSRPRLAGHFNEQFF.

The table lists this clonotype with a count of one. Mismatch with germline at one junction end may stem from a read error. This sequence joins TRBV19 and TRBJ2-3; D is undetermined. This CDR3 spans 14 amino acids. Germline V CDR1 and CDR2: LNHDA, SQIVND (reference sequence). DNA of the CDR3: TGTGCCAGTAGTTCAGTAGCCTCCACAGACACGCGGTATTTC. Residues: CASSSVASTDTRYF.

A note on this clonotype: Germline and junction disagree at one end, which may indicate a read error. This chain connects TRBV27 to TRBJ2-3; 11 bases fit TRBD2. CDR1 MNHEY and CDR2 SMNVEV come from the germline V gene (reference sequence). The CDR3 has 17 residues. CDR3 loop: CASSLGGLAGGEDTHYF. Here the CDR3 DNA reads TGTGCCAGCAGTTTAGGGGGGCTAGCGGGAGGCGAGGATACGCACTATTTT.

The chain employs TRBV20-1 and TRBJ1-5; 10 bases map to TRBD1. The CDR3 consists of 13 residues. Trimming at V came to 6 bases and at J to 6 bases, leaving 5 bases not matched to a gene. Looked up from germline, CDR1 is DFQATT and CDR2 is SNEGSKA (reference sequence). CDR3 DNA sequence: TGCAGTGCCATGGACAGGGGGATTCAGCCCCAGCATTTT. Translation: CSAMDRGIQPQHF.

This clonotype was observed a few times. This clone may be a read error of a much larger clone one base away. This CDR3 is missing its conserved last phenylalanine or tryptophan, likely due to a read error. The rearrangement joins TRBV28 to TRBJ2-7, with 8 nucleotides matching TRBD1. Germline V gives CDR1 MDHEN, CDR2 SYDVKM. The junction had 4 bases not matched to a gene; V was cut back by 7 bases and J by 2 bases. The CDR3 has 13 residues. CDR3 region: CASKARGPYEQYL. The CDR3 DNA sequence: TGTGCCAGCAAAGCCAGGGGGCCCTACGAGCAGTACCTC.

This clonotype has at least ten counts. The V and J genes are TRBV13 and TRBJ2-7, with D hard to call. The CDR3 has 12 residues. Germline values: CDR1 PRHDT, CDR2 FYEKMQ (reference sequence). The V and J ends lost 2 bases and 0 bases respectively, with 2 bases between them. The DNA of the CDR3 is TGTGCCAGCAGCTTATACTCCTACGAGCAGTACTTC. This translates into CASSLYSYEQYF.

V usage is TRBV5-1 and J usage is TRBJ1-2; 7 bases agree with TRBD1. From germline, CDR1 is SGHRS and CDR2 YFSETQ. The trim removed 1 base at V and 0 bases at J, leaving 3 bases unmatched. The CDR3 has 15 amino acids. Here the CDR3 reads CASSLSGTANYGYTF. The CDR3 coding sequence is TGCGCCAGCAGCTTGTCTGGGACAGCTAACTATGGCTACACCTTC. Complete variable domain (other parts from reference TRBV5-1 and TRBJ1-2): KAGVTQTPRYLIKTRGQQVTLSCSPISGHRSVSWYQQTPGQGLQFLFEYFSETQRNKGNFPGRFSGRQFSNSRSEMNVSTLELGDSALYLCASSLSGTANYGYTFGSGTRLTVV.

The rearrangement links TRBV20-1 to TRBJ2-1, with unresolved D. The CDR3 consists of 12 residues. Per germline, CDR1 DFQATT and CDR2 SNEGSKA (reference sequence). V lost 3 bases and J lost 7, with 10 bases in between. The CDR3, as DNA: TGCAGTGCTAGCCCGGGTCGGAATGAGCAGTTCTTC. Protein sequence: CSASPGRNEQFF.

This sequence joins TRBV6-4 and TRBJ1-3, with a weak D call TRBD1 (5 bases). The CDR3 is made up of 14 amino acids. Germline CDR1 reads MRHNA; CDR2 reads SNTAGT. The V end lost 5 bases, the J end lost 3 bases, and 11 bases lay between the germline ends. The CDR3 coding sequence is TGTGCCAGCAGTCCAAAGGGGAGTGGAAACACCATATATTTT. Translation gives CASSPKGSGNTIYF.

Of note for this clonotype: Sequence at one end of the junction differs from germline and may be a read error. CDR3 protein: CSARGGTSGTKVDAQYF. The CDR3 coding sequence is TGCAGTGCTAGAGGGGGGACTAGCGGGACCAAGGTGGATGCGCAGTACTTT. J is TRBJ2-3 and V is TRBV20-1, with 13 bases that match TRBD2. The CDR3 totals 17 residues. Germline V gives CDR1 DFQATT, CDR2 SNEGSKA (reference sequence).

This clonotype was found many times. V gene TRBV12-3 or TRBV12-4 combines with J gene TRBJ2-1; tentatively, D is TRBD2 (5 bases). Trimming removed 3 bases at V and 9 bases at J, with 12 bases between. The CDR3 length is 13 residues. In nucleotides, the CDR3 is TGTGCCAGCAGTTTCCCCAGTGGAGGTGAGCAGTTCTTC. Protein product: CASSFPSGGEQFF.

The rearrangement joins TRBV18 to TRBJ1-2, with unresolved D. This CDR3 contains 15 residues. CDR1 is KGHSH and CDR2 is LQKENI in the germline V gene. V lost 0 bases and J 7 bases, leaving 15 bases between the germline ends. The CDR3 DNA reads TGTGCCAGCTCACCACCGGTACGGGGAGAATCTGGCTACACCTTC. This encodes CASSPPVRGESGYTF. Full variable domain (missing parts from reference TRBV18 and TRBJ1-2): NAGVMQNPRHLVRRRGQEARLRCSPMKGHSHVYWYRQLPEEGLKFMVYLQKENIIDESGMPKERFSAEFPKEGPSILRIQQVVRGDSAAYFCASSPPVRGESGYTFGSGTRLTVV.

The genes are TRBV19 and TRBJ2-3, with 10 bases lining up with TRBD1. The CDR3 runs to 21 residues. Germline V gene data show CDR1 as LNHDA and CDR2 as SQIVND (reference sequence). The ends lost 9 bases at V and 4 bases at J; junction bases unmatched: 28. The CDR3 DNA reads as TGTGCCAGCAGTTACCCCCCTCCGTCCGTTCCGGGACAGGGGCTTGCAGATACGCAGTATTTT. This codes for CASSYPPPSVPGQGLADTQYF.

This clonotype was counted ten times or more. This chain joins TRBV7-3 and TRBJ1-1, with unresolved D. V was trimmed by 4 bases and J by 2 bases, leaving 8 bases between them. The V gene's germline CDR1 is SGHTA and CDR2 FQGTGA. The CDR3 totals 13 residues. This CDR3 reads CASSYGPNTEAFF. The CDR3 nucleotides are TGTGCCAGCAGCTATGGACCCAACACTGAAGCTTTCTTT.

V gene TRBV12-3 or TRBV12-4 combines with J gene TRBJ2-7, with TRBD2 identical over 10 bases. The CDR3 sequence is 15 residues long. V trimming: 6 bases; J trimming: 2 bases; junction bases outside the gene matches: 7. CDR3 sequence reads: CASSRLAGGAYEQYF. The CDR3 DNA reads TGTGCCAGCAGCCGACTAGCGGGTGGGGCCTACGAGCAGTACTTC.

This clonotype was detected many times. The V gene is TRBV20-1, the J gene TRBJ2-3; a weak D match, TRBD1 (6 bases). The length of the CDR3 is 14 residues. CDR1 is DFQATT, CDR2 SNEGSKA, per germline (reference sequence). Trimming stripped 5 bases from V and 2 bases from J, with 14 bases between. CDR3 sequence: CSALAGATTDTQYF. The CDR3 DNA is TGCAGTGCTCTAGCAGGGGCGACCACAGATACGCAGTATTTT.

This clonotype was found a few times. This chain links TRBV20-1 with TRBJ1-5; 12 nucleotides align to TRBD1. Germline V lookup: CDR1 DFQATT, CDR2 SNEGSKA (reference sequence). The V and J ends lost 1 base and 1 base, in that order; junction bases with no gene match: 5. This CDR3 contains 17 residues. CDR3 in amino acids: CSARGGTGGISNQPQHF. For the CDR3, the DNA is TGCAGTGCTAGAGGCGGGACAGGGGGCATAAGCAATCAGCCCCAGCATTTT.

This clonotype was seen repeatedly, ten times or more. This chain uses TRBV7-8 with TRBJ2-2; 7 bases are shared with TRBD2. The CDR3 covers 14 residues. From germline, CDR1 is SGHVS and CDR2 FQNEAQ. With 5 bases clipped from V and 6 bases from J, the junction kept 6 bases outside the gene matches. The CDR3 bases are TGTGCCAGCAGCCCTGGGACTAACCCCGGGGAGCTGTTTTTT. This encodes CASSPGTNPGELFF.

Only one count was recorded for this clonotype. A read error may produce the germline difference seen at one junction end. CDR3 DNA sequence: TGTGCCGCCAGTGATCACGGGCCCTACCAAGAGACCCAGTACTTC. This gives the protein CAASDHGPYQETQYF. The chain uses TRBV24-1 and TRBJ2-5; no clear D. The CDR3 extends over 15 amino acids. Germline-derived CDR1 and CDR2 are KGHDR and SFDVKD.

This sequence joins TRBV2 and TRBJ1-4; tentatively, D is TRBD1 (5 bases). CDR1 and CDR2 from the germline V gene are SNHLY and FYNNEI. Trimming shortened V by 2 bases and J by 2 bases, and 6 bases separated the two germline ends. This CDR3 spans 14 amino acids. CDR3 in DNA: TGTGCCAGCAGTGAATGGGGGACTAATGAAAAACTGTTTTTT. It codes for CASSEWGTNEKLFF.